These 23 T cell receptor beta chains share one sample of origin, sequenced in a study of blood T cell repertoires in COVID-19. Profiled with immunoSEQ multiplex PCR; TCRdb holds only in-frame clones, not every one. This table holds some 300,000 clones, approximately 86% found once. The sample was peripheral blood. Source of these receptors: a man aged 65-85 years with acute or convalescent COVID-19.

The gene calls are TRBV5-1 and TRBJ2-5; a possible D gene is TRBD2 (6 bases). Germline CDR1 SGHRS, CDR2 YFSETQ. V lost 0 bases, J lost 1 base, and 13 bases lay in between. This CDR3 is 16 amino acids long. CDR3 in amino acids: CASSLGVGGAQETQYF. CDR3 in DNA: TGCGCCAGCAGCTTGGGCGTCGGGGGAGCCCAAGAGACCCAGTACTTC.

This chain links TRBV3-1 (or the pseudogene TRBV3-2) with TRBJ2-5, with D possibly TRBD2 on 5 matching bases. V was trimmed by 4 bases and J by 5 bases, leaving 14 bases between them. The CDR3 is 14 residues long. Per the germline V gene, CDR1 is LGHDT and CDR2 is YNNKEL (reference sequence). CDR3 in amino acids: CASSPLFGGETQYF. In DNA form, the CDR3 reads TGTGCCAGCAGCCCCCTGTTTGGCGGGGAGACCCAGTACTTC.

This clone was seen a single time. This chain connects TRBV9 to TRBJ1-4, with 8 bases lining up with TRBD1. The CDR3 covers 14 residues. Germline V gene data show CDR1 as SGDLS and CDR2 as YYNGEE. The V segment lost 3 bases and the J segment 9 bases; nucleotides outside the gene matches: 7. CDR3 loop: CASSAGTGQKKLFF. DNA of the CDR3: TGTGCCAGCAGCGCCGGGACAGGTCAGAAAAAACTGTTTTTT.

This clone was seen only once. The gene calls are TRBV6-6 and TRBJ1-6, with unresolved D. Trimming stripped 2 bases from V and 11 bases from J, with 10 bases between. The germline CDR1 and CDR2 sequences are MNHNY and SVGAGI (reference sequence). The CDR3 length is 13 residues. CDR3 sequence reads: CASSYLKETPLHF. The CDR3 DNA follows: TGTGCCAGCAGTTACCTCAAGGAGACACCCCTCCACTTT.

This clone was seen only a few times. The J gene is TRBJ2-1, the V gene TRBV7-9, with D maybe TRBD1 (6 bases). Germline V gene data show CDR1 as SEHNR and CDR2 as FQNEAQ (reference sequence). CDR3 length: 14 amino acids. Between the trimmed V and J ends, which lost 0 bases and 4 bases, there was a span of 7 bases. This CDR3 reads CASSLAGAYNEQFF. The CDR3, as DNA: TGTGCCAGCAGCTTAGCGGGGGCTTACAATGAGCAGTTCTTC.

J is TRBJ1-5 and V is TRBV7-9, with 7 bases lining up with TRBD1. CDR1 SEHNR and CDR2 FQNEAQ come from the germline V gene (reference sequence). The CDR3 runs to 14 residues. The J segment lost 3 bases and the V segment lost 5 bases, leaving 4 bases of the junction unmatched. The CDR3 DNA is TGTGCCAGCAGCCGAGGGACAGACAATCAGCCCCAGCATTTT. Protein sequence: CASSRGTDNQPQHF.

The rearrangement uses TRBV7-2 and TRBJ1-6, with 7 bases lining up with TRBD1. The CDR3 length is 15 residues. Germline values: CDR1 SGHTA, CDR2 FQGNSA. Trimming cost V 1 base and J 7 bases; bases outside gene matches: 4. CDR3 loop: CASSLGQGTNSPLHF. The CDR3 bases are TGTGCCAGCAGCTTAGGACAGGGTACGAATTCACCCCTCCACTTT. Drawing the rest from reference TRBV7-2 and TRBJ1-6, the complete variable domain is GAGVSQSPSNKVTEKGKDVELRCDPISGHTALYWYRQSLGQGLEFLIYFQGNSAPDKSGLPSDRFSAERTGGSVSTLTIQRTQQEDSAVYLCASSLGQGTNSPLHFGNGTRLTVT.

The chain carries TRBV4-2 and TRBJ2-7, with D possibly being TRBD2 (6 bases). The germline CDR1 and CDR2 sequences are LGHNA and YNFKEQ. The V end was cut by 1 base, the J end by 4 bases, with 14 bases between. The CDR3 extends over 15 amino acids. CDR3 in DNA: TGTGCCAGCAGCCAAGTAGGAGGGAGTAGGTACGAGCAGTACTTC. This translates into CASSQVGGSRYEQYF.

The chain joins TRBV11-2 to TRBJ2-2; 7 bases line up with TRBD2. The V and J ends lost 6 bases and 1 base, in that order; junction bases with no gene match: 5. This CDR3 spans 15 amino acids. CDR1 and CDR2 from the germline V gene are SGHAT and FQNNGV. Written as DNA, the CDR3 is TGTGCCAGCAGATCTACGGGGGGGAACACCGGGGAGCTGTTTTTT. This sequence encodes CASRSTGGNTGELFF.

The chain links TRBV7-2 to TRBJ1-1, with TRBD1 matching over 7 bases. Germline-derived CDR1 and CDR2 are SGHTA and FQGNSA. The CDR3 is 15 amino acids. Unmatched junction bases numbered 7, after V lost 1 base and J lost 5 bases. The CDR3 DNA is TGTGCCAGCAGCTTAGGAAGGGGGCGGTATACTGAAGCTTTCTTT. The encoded protein is CASSLGRGRYTEAFF.

This clone was seen just once. This rearrangement joins TRBV28 to TRBJ1-4, with a possible D match to TRBD1 (5 bases). Germline V gives CDR1 MDHEN, CDR2 SYDVKM. V dropped 3 bases and J dropped 6 bases, with 11 bases sitting between them. This CDR3 is 14 amino acids long. CDR3 sequence: CASSLTVRDEKLFF. CDR3 bases: TGTGCCAGCAGTTTGACAGTTCGCGATGAAAAACTGTTTTTT.

The chain uses TRBV4-1 and TRBJ1-4, with D maybe TRBD1 (5 bases). The ends were cut back, 5 bases at V and 8 bases at J, with 18 bases in the middle. Germline CDR1 MGHRA, CDR2 YSYEKL. The CDR3 has 15 amino acids. This chain's CDR3 is CASSLRQTQTEKLFF. CDR3 in DNA: TGCGCCAGCAGCTTGCGACAGACCCAGACCGAAAAACTGTTTTTT.

V gene TRBV28 combines with J gene TRBJ1-4; the match to TRBD1 covers 7 bases. Per the germline V gene, CDR1 is MDHEN and CDR2 is SYDVKM. V was clipped by 6 bases and J by 8 bases; unmatched bases: 6. The CDR3 is made up of 13 amino acids. The DNA of the CDR3 is TGTGCCAGCAGCTCGGGACAGAGAGAAAAACTGTTTTTT. Encoded protein: CASSSGQREKLFF.

The genes are TRBV11-3 and TRBJ2-2; a weak D match, TRBD2 (7 bases). V was trimmed by 4 bases and J by 4 bases, leaving 13 bases between them. CDR1 and CDR2 (germline): SGHNT, YENEEA. The CDR3 is 15 amino acids. The CDR3 spells CASSSGGAFTGELFF. CDR3 bases: TGTGCCAGCAGCTCGGGGGGCGCCTTCACCGGGGAGCTGTTTTTT. Using reference TRBV11-3 and TRBJ2-2 for the parts outside the CDR3, the full variable domain is EAGVVQSPRYKIIEKKQPVAFWCNPISGHNTLYWYLQNLGQGPELLIRYENEEAVDDSQLPKDRFSAERLKGVDSTLKIQPAELGDSAVYLCASSSGGAFTGELFFGEGSRLTVL.

The chain recombines TRBV3-1 (or the pseudogene TRBV3-2) with TRBJ1-1, with unresolved D. The germline CDR1 and CDR2 sequences are LGHDT and YNNKEL (reference sequence). The CDR3 totals 15 residues. V lost 1 base and J lost 1, with 10 bases in between. The CDR3 loop is CASSQVEERNTEAFF. CDR3 in DNA: TGTGCCAGCAGCCAAGTTGAAGAGAGGAACACTGAAGCTTTCTTT.

The chain recombines TRBV12-3 or TRBV12-4 with TRBJ2-1, with 9 bases matching TRBD1. With 4 bases clipped from V and 15 bases from J, the junction kept 10 bases outside the gene matches. The CDR3 covers 13 residues. CDR3 protein: CASSSTGGKVLFF. Here the CDR3 DNA reads TGTGCCAGCAGTTCGACAGGGGGGAAGGTCCTGTTCTTC.

V usage is TRBV28 and J usage is TRBJ2-1; a possible D gene is TRBD1 (6 bases). Germline CDR1 MDHEN, CDR2 SYDVKM. There are 13 residues in the CDR3. V was clipped by 3 bases and J by 4 bases, with 7 bases between them. For the CDR3, the DNA is TGTGCCAGCAGTTTGACAGGTTACAATGAGCAGTTCTTC. Translation gives CASSLTGYNEQFF. The full variable domain, with the rest looked up from reference TRBV28 and TRBJ2-1, is DVKVTQSSRYLVKRTGEKVFLECVQDMDHENMFWYRQDPGLGLRLIYFSYDVKMKEKGDIPEGYSVSREKKERFSLILESASTNQTSMYLCASSLTGYNEQFFGPGTRLTVL.

The chain is built from TRBV7-2 and TRBJ2-3; D is possibly TRBD2 (5 bases). This CDR3 region has 18 residues. Between the trimmed V and J ends, which lost 5 bases and 2 bases, there was a span of 23 bases. Germline assignment: CDR1 SGHTA and CDR2 FQGNSA. CDR3 region: CASSESGVTSGATDTQYF. CDR3 sequence (DNA): TGTGCCAGCAGCGAGAGTGGGGTAACGAGCGGCGCCACAGATACGCAGTATTTT.

Comment on this clone: Other DNA sequences within the sample encode an identical CDR3. This chain joins TRBV5-1 and TRBJ1-2; D is unresolved. Trimming left V 1 base short and J 8 bases short, with 9 bases between. There are 12 residues in the CDR3. CDR1 is SGHRS and CDR2 is YFSETQ in the germline V gene. CDR3 sequence: CASSLRGLGYTF. The CDR3 DNA is TGCGCCAGCAGCTTGAGAGGGTTGGGCTACACCTTC.

The V call is TRBV10-3, the J call TRBJ2-7, with no clear D. With 3 bases removed from V and 1 base from J, the gap between germline ends came to 13 bases. This CDR3 region has 15 residues. Germline assignment: CDR1 ENHRY and CDR2 SYGVKD. For the CDR3, the DNA is TGTGCCATCAGTGAAAGTAGCCGCCCTTCCTACGAGCAGTACTTC. It encodes CAISESSRPSYEQYF.

The table lists this clone with a few counts. The chain carries TRBV9 and TRBJ2-5; perhaps TRBD2 as D (6 bases). CDR1 and CDR2 from the germline V gene are SGDLS and YYNGEE. The CDR3 extends over 14 amino acids. V lost 3 bases, J lost 4 bases, and 13 bases lay in between. In DNA, the CDR3 is TGTGCCAGCAGCGCACTAGCTTCTCGAGAGACCCAGTACTTC. Its translation: CASSALASRETQYF.

The rearrangement uses TRBV27 and TRBJ2-2, with D possibly matching TRBD1 (5 bases). The CDR3 runs to 14 residues. V lost 4 bases to trimming and J lost 1 base, with 7 bases between them. CDR1 is MNHEY and CDR2 is SMNVEV in the germline V gene (reference sequence). The CDR3 DNA is TGTGCCAGCAGTTCCACAGGGAACACCGGGGAGCTGTTTTTT. This sequence encodes CASSSTGNTGELFF.

This chain links TRBV30 with TRBJ2-1; TRBD1 matches at 8 bases. The V gene's germline CDR1 is GTSNPN and CDR2 SVGIG (reference sequence). V was clipped by 1 base and J by 9 bases; unmatched bases: 5. The CDR3 length is 13 residues. The CDR3 protein is CAWSAQGVGEQFF. The CDR3 region has the DNA TGTGCCTGGAGTGCACAGGGGGTAGGTGAGCAGTTCTTC.